Listed here are 20 T cell receptor beta chains from one sample, sequenced in a study of spatial heterogeneity in lung cancer. TCRdb called the 5' RACE reads again in MiXCR, with one record for every CDR3 protein. The sample records about 550 distinct CDR3 sequences, approximately 60% being singletons. Which antigens these TCRs recognize remains unknown. As for time point: sample taken at primary tumor resection. Study-level points and caveats: Mutation tallies in tumors tracked expanded intratumoral alpha and beta TCR counts.

This material consisted of lung tumor tissue, taken at surgery. Receptor source: a male donor with early-stage non-small cell lung cancer.

The sample holds a few counts of this clonotype. Little can be read into the size of this beta chain, an off-target read in a library designed for alpha chains. This sequence joins TRBV10-3 and TRBJ2-1, with D perhaps TRBD2 (6 bases). This CDR3 has 18 amino acids. Trimming pared 0 bases from V and 6 bases from J, leaving 21 bases between. Germline CDR1 and CDR2: ENHRY and SYGVKD. Written as DNA, the CDR3 is TGTGCCATCAGTGAGTCGACTCAGTCACACTCCGGGGGCAATGAGCAGTTCTTC. This sequence encodes CAISESTQSHSGGNEQFF.

As for this clonotype: The library was prepared for alpha chains; this beta chain is a stray read, so its frequency means little. J is TRBJ1-2 and V is TRBV19; D gene uncertain. This CDR3 contains 14 residues. Trimming shortened V by 3 bases and J by 6 bases, and 14 bases separated the two germline ends. Germline V CDR1 and CDR2: LNHDA, SQIVND (reference sequence). As DNA, the CDR3 is TGTGCCAGTAGTATCGGGGAGGGATCGAATGGCTACACCTTC. This gives the protein CASSIGEGSNGYTF.

In the case of this clonotype: For a library built for alpha chains, this beta chain is a stray read; little rests on its size. This rearrangement joins TRBV7-9 to TRBJ2-7, with TRBD2 matching 9 bases. Germline V lookup: CDR1 SEHNR, CDR2 FQNEAQ (reference sequence). The CDR3 has 15 residues. J lost 6 bases, V lost 5 bases, and 11 bases had no gene match. CDR3 in DNA: TGTGCCAGCAGCCGGGGGTCTAGCGGGGCTGGCGAGCAGTACTTC. Protein: CASSRGSSGAGEQYF.

This clonotype was found a few times. This beta chain appears as a stray read in a library generated for alpha chains; its size is not informative. This chain joins TRBV11-2 and TRBJ2-1, with D uncertain. This CDR3 comprises 13 residues. Trimming cost V 4 bases and J 6 bases, with 10 bases left between them. In germline, CDR1 is SGHAT, CDR2 FQNNGV. The CDR3 nucleotides are TGTGCCAGCAGCTCTGGATCCCTCAATGAGCAGTTCTTC. Translation gives CASSSGSLNEQFF.

With regard to this clonotype: This beta chain is a stray read from a library made for alpha chains; its abundance is not meaningful. The V gene is TRBV2, the J gene TRBJ2-1; 7 bases match TRBD2. This CDR3 spans 14 amino acids. The V gene's germline CDR1 is SNHLY and CDR2 FYNNEI. V trimming: 5 bases; J trimming: 9 bases; junction bases outside the gene matches: 10. The CDR3 sequence: CASSYSGPESEQFF. Written as DNA, the CDR3 is TGTGCCAGCAGTTATAGCGGGCCCGAGAGTGAGCAGTTCTTC.

As concerns this clonotype: Because the library targeted alpha chains, this beta chain is an off-target read whose size means little. The chain is built from TRBV18 and TRBJ2-1, with D maybe TRBD1 (6 bases). The ends were cut back, 3 bases at V and 6 bases at J, with 12 bases in the middle. The CDR3 has 14 residues. Germline values: CDR1 KGHSH, CDR2 LQKENI. The CDR3 sequence is CASSPPGQFNEQFF. In DNA, the CDR3 is TGTGCCAGCTCACCTCCCGGACAGTTCAATGAGCAGTTCTTC.

Points on this clonotype: This beta chain lies outside the target of a library built for alpha chains; its clone size means little. The rearrangement joins TRBV3-1 to TRBJ2-5; D is tentatively TRBD1 or TRBD2 (5 bases each). Looked up from germline, CDR1 is LGHDT and CDR2 is YNNKEL (reference sequence). Trimming took 0 bases from V and 5 from J, leaving 13 bases between them. This CDR3 spans 15 amino acids. The CDR3 reads CASSQEAWGKETQYF. CDR3 DNA: TGTGCCAGCAGCCAAGAAGCTTGGGGGAAGGAGACCCAGTACTTC.

Concerning this clonotype itself: For a library built for alpha chains, this beta chain is a stray read; little rests on its size. This chain joins TRBV6-6 and TRBJ2-2; D perhaps matches TRBD1 (6 bases). The CDR3 runs to 21 residues. The V end lost 4 bases, the J end lost 0 bases, and 27 bases lay between the germline ends. The germline gives CDR1 MNHNY, CDR2 SVGAGI (reference sequence). CDR3 sequence reads: CASSSYRDESLLIANTGELFF. The CDR3 DNA is TGTGCCAGCAGTTCATACAGGGACGAATCTCTCCTGATCGCGAACACCGGGGAGCTGTTTTTT.

This clonotype was seen more than once but under ten times. The size of this beta chain means little, since it is a stray read in a library made for alpha chains. The V gene is TRBV29-1, the J gene TRBJ2-7; TRBD2 aligns across 12 bases. This CDR3 spans 15 amino acids. The V gene's germline CDR1 is SQVTM and CDR2 ANQGSEA. V was pared by 6 bases and J by 2 bases, with 8 bases of the junction left unmatched. CDR3 protein: CSVATGLAGTYEQYF. The DNA of the CDR3 is TGCAGCGTGGCTACGGGACTAGCGGGCACCTACGAGCAGTACTTC.

Regarding this clonotype: This beta chain lies outside the target of a library built for alpha chains; its clone size means little. This sequence joins TRBV7-6 and TRBJ2-7; tentative D call: TRBD1 (6 bases). Trimming removed 4 bases at V and 7 bases at J, with 20 bases between. Germline loops: CDR1 SGHVS, CDR2 FNYEAQ. There are 15 residues in the CDR3. For the CDR3, the DNA is TGTGCCAGCAGCTCTGAACAGGGCGCGTTGAGGGAGCAGTACTTC. Its protein is CASSSEQGALREQYF.

This clonotype has just one count. This beta chain slipped into a library made for alpha chains as a stray read, so its size is not meaningful. The V and J genes are TRBV5-1 and TRBJ2-7, with D maybe TRBD1 (7 bases). CDR1 and CDR2 (germline): SGHRS, YFSETQ. V was shortened by 3 bases and J by 5 bases, with 15 bases between the two germline ends. The CDR3 runs to 14 residues. The chain's CDR3 is CASSSEGGTDEQYF. CDR3 coding DNA: TGCGCCAGCAGCTCGGAGGGCGGGACAGACGAGCAGTACTTC. The full variable domain, in which reference TRBV5-1 and TRBJ2-7 provide the parts outside the CDR3, is KAGVTQTPRYLIKTRGQQVTLSCSPISGHRSVSWYQQTPGQGLQFLFEYFSETQRNKGNFPGRFSGRQFSNSRSEMNVSTLELGDSALYLCASSSEGGTDEQYFGPGTRLTVT.

This clonotype has only one observation. This beta chain was picked up by a library intended for alpha chains and is off target, so its count carries little meaning. V gene TRBV20-1 combines with J gene TRBJ2-1, with TRBD2 matching 8 bases. CDR1 is DFQATT and CDR2 is SNEGSKA in the germline V gene (reference sequence). The CDR3 has 12 residues. The CDR3: CTFKRESNEQFF. As DNA, the CDR3 is TGCACTTTCAAGCGGGAGTCAAATGAGCAGTTCTTC.

Remarks on this clonotype: This beta chain is an unintended read in a library built for alpha chains; its size means little. The chain combines TRBV9 with TRBJ2-7, with D possibly being TRBD2 (5 bases). CDR1 and CDR2 (germline): SGDLS, YYNGEE. CDR3 length: 15 residues. The V end lost 4 bases, the J end lost 7 bases, and 21 bases lay between the germline ends. The CDR3 DNA reads TGTGCCAGCAGCTCCCGGGATAGGCCTGACGGGGAGCAGTACTTC. Translated, it gives CASSSRDRPDGEQYF.

About this clonotype: This beta chain slipped into a library made for alpha chains as a stray read, so its size is not meaningful. This sequence joins TRBV29-1 and TRBJ1-4; D unclear. The CDR3 is 14 residues long. The germline V gene encodes CDR1 SQVTM and CDR2 ANQGSEA. Trimming removed 4 bases at V and 5 bases at J, with 14 bases between. CDR3: CSVGKGSVNEKLFF. CDR3 bases: TGCAGCGTTGGTAAGGGATCTGTCAATGAAAAACTGTTTTTT.

Regarding this clonotype: This beta chain represents an off-target read in a library built for alpha chains; its size is of limited meaning. This chain connects TRBV20-1 to TRBJ2-1; no reliable D call. The CDR3 has 11 amino acids. Looked up from germline, CDR1 is DFQATT and CDR2 is SNEGSKA (reference sequence). V lost 3 bases and J lost 4, with 4 bases in between. The CDR3 coding sequence is TGCAGTGCTAGCGGGTACAATGAGCAGTTCTTC. Translation: CSASGYNEQFF.

As to this clonotype: For a library built for alpha chains, this beta chain is a stray read; little rests on its size. The genes are TRBV6-6 and TRBJ2-1; D is perhaps TRBD1 (5 bases). The V and J ends lost 0 bases and 15 bases respectively, with 18 bases between them. The CDR3 contains 14 residues. Germline CDR1 reads MNHNY; CDR2 reads SVGAGI (reference sequence). CDR3 region: CASSYSGTPGASFF. The CDR3 DNA sequence: TGTGCCAGCAGTTACTCTGGCACGCCTGGGGCGTCGTTCTTC.

This clonotype was observed a handful of times. This beta chain is a stray read from a library made for alpha chains; its abundance is not meaningful. J is TRBJ2-7 and V is TRBV9, with D perhaps TRBD2 (6 bases). From germline, CDR1 is SGDLS and CDR2 YYNGEE. This CDR3 region has 15 residues. Trimming took 0 bases from V and 1 from J, leaving 11 bases between them. CDR3 DNA sequence: TGTGCCAGCAGCGTAGGTTCGGAGGGTTCCTACGAGCAGTACTTC. It encodes CASSVGSEGSYEQYF.

Notes on this clonotype: The library was built for alpha chains, so this beta chain is an off-target read and its size means little. This chain joins TRBV5-5 and TRBJ2-5; TRBD1 agrees at 9 bases. CDR1 SGHKS and CDR2 YYEKEE come from the germline V gene (reference sequence). The ends lost 2 bases at V and 4 bases at J; junction bases unmatched: 12. The CDR3 length is 17 residues. The CDR3 protein is CASSFNPGTGKGETQYF. The CDR3 DNA follows: TGTGCCAGCAGCTTCAATCCTGGGACAGGGAAGGGAGAGACCCAGTACTTC. Using reference TRBV5-5 and TRBJ2-5 for the parts outside the CDR3, the full variable domain is DAGVTQSPTHLIKTRGQQVTLRCSPISGHKSVSWYQQVLGQGPQFIFQYYEKEERGRGNFPDRFSARQFPNYSSELNVNALLLGDSALYLCASSFNPGTGKGETQYFGPGTRLLVL.

About this clonotype: Because this beta chain is a stray read in a library intended to capture alpha chains, its abundance should not be given much weight. The chain recombines TRBV6-6 with TRBJ2-1; the match to TRBD2 covers 7 bases. Germline CDR1 reads MNHNY; CDR2 reads SVGAGI (reference sequence). This CDR3 has 15 amino acids. J gave up 5 bases and V 8 bases, and 12 bases lay outside the gene matches. CDR3 sequence: CASGRAGELDNEQFF. The CDR3 bases are TGTGCCAGCGGACGGGCGGGAGAGTTAGACAATGAGCAGTTCTTC.

Points on this clonotype: This beta chain appears as a stray read in a library generated for alpha chains; its size is not informative. The gene calls are TRBV20-1 and TRBJ2-7; possibly TRBD1 for D (6 bases). Germline V gives CDR1 DFQATT, CDR2 SNEGSKA (reference sequence). Trimming removed 6 bases from V and 2 bases from J, with 11 bases in between. There are 12 residues in the CDR3. For the CDR3, the DNA is TGCAGTGCCTGGGGGCCAACCTACGAGCAGTACTTC. This translates into CSAWGPTYEQYF.